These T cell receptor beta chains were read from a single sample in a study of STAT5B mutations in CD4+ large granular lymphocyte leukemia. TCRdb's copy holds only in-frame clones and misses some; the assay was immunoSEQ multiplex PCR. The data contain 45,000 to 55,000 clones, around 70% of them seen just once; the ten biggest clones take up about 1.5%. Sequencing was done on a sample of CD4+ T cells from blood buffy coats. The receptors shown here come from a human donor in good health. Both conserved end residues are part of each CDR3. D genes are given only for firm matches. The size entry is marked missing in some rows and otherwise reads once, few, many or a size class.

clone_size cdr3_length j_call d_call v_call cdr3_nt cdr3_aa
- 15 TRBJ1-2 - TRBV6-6 TGTGCCAGCAGTCCTCAGGGGAGGAACGGGTATGGCTACACCTTC CASSPQGRNGYGYTF
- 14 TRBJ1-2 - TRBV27 TGTGCCAGCCGGACCCGGAGCGGTCACTATGGCTACACCTTC CASRTRSGHYGYTF
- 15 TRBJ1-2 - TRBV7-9 TGTGCCAGCAGCTTGGGATCAGCTTCGGACTATGGCTACACCTTC CASSLGSASDYGYTF
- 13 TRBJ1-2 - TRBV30 TGTGCCTGGAGTGGGGGGGGCTACGACGGCTACACCTTC CAWSGGGYDGYTF
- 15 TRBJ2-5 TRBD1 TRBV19 TGTGCCAGCACCAAGAGAGGGGGCAGTCAAGAGACCCAGTACTTC CASTKRGGSQETQYF
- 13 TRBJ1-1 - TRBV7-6 TGTGCCAGCAGCTCCTCAAGAGGAACTGAAGCTTTCTTT CASSSSRGTEAFF
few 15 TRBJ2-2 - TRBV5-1 TGCGCCAGCAGCTTCGCAGGGGTAAACACCGGGGAGCTGTTTTTT CASSFAGVNTGELFF
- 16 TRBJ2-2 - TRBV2 TGTGCCAGCAGCCCAGGGGCGCCCTTAAACACCGGGGAGCTGTTTTTT CASSPGAPLNTGELFF
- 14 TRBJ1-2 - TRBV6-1 TGTGCCAGCAGTGAAAATGGGGCGGGCTATGGCTACACCTTC CASSENGAGYGYTF
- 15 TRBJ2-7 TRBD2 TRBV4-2 TGTGCCAGCAGCCAAGTGGCCACCCGGGGGGACGAGCAGTACTTC CASSQVATRGDEQYF
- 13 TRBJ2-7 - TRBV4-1 TGCGCCAGCAGCCAAGAAGACAGGTACGAGCAGTACTTC CASSQEDRYEQYF
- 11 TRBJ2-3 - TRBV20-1 TGCAGTGCTAGAGTGTTGGATACGCAGTATTTT CSARVLDTQYF
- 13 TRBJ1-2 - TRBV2 TGTGCCAGCATACGGGGGGCGCGGTATGGCTACACCTTC CASIRGARYGYTF
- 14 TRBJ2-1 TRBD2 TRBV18 TGTGCCAGCTCACCTAGCGGGGGTGTCAATGAGCAGTTCTTC CASSPSGGVNEQFF
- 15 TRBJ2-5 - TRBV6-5 TGTGCCAGCACCCAGGATCTCACCGGGGCAGAGACCCAGTACTTC CASTQDLTGAETQYF
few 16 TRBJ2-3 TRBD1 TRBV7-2 TGTGCCAGCAGCCACCCGGGACAGGGAAGCACAGATACGCAGTATTTT CASSHPGQGSTDTQYF
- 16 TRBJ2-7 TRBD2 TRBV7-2 TGTGCCAGCAGCTTAGCGGGACTAGCGGGCTCCTACGAGCAGTACTTC CASSLAGLAGSYEQYF
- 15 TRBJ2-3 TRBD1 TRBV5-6 TGTGCCAGCAGCTCCGACAGGGGGAGCACAGATACGCAGTATTTT CASSSDRGSTDTQYF
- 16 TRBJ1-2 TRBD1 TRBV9 TGTGCCAGCAGCGCTCAGGACAGGTCAATTTTGGATGGCTACACCTTC CASSAQDRSILDGYTF
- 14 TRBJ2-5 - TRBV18 TGTGCCAGCTCACCACCGACCAGGGGAGAGACCCAGTACTTC CASSPPTRGETQYF
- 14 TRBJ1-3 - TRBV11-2 TGTGCCAGCAGCATTGACAACTCTGGAAACACCATATATTTT CASSIDNSGNTIYF
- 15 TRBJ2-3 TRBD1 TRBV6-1 TGTGCCAGCAGTGAACCTGGGACAGGCACAGATACGCAGTATTTT CASSEPGTGTDTQYF
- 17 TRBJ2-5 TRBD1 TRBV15 TGTGCCACCAGCGAGTGGGGGACAGGGACCCCCAAAGAGACCCAGTACTTC CATSEWGTGTPKETQYF
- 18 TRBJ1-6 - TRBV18 TGTGCCAGCTCACCGGAGACGAGGGGCAGCTCCTATAATTCACCCCTCCACTTT CASSPETRGSSYNSPLHF
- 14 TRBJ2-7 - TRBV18 TGTGCCAGCTCACCACCTACAGATCCCTACGAGCAGTACTTC CASSPPTDPYEQYF
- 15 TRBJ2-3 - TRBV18 TGTGCCAGCTCACCACCTTATCCCCGCTCAGATACGCAGTATTTT CASSPPYPRSDTQYF